Listed here are 11 T cell receptor beta chains from one sample, sequenced in a study of beta chain features in type 1 diabetes. As every portion of the isolated RNA was reverse transcribed, the sequencing read expressed TCRB transcripts. The repertoire was sequenced with immunoSEQ multiplex PCR; TCRdb's copy has only in-frame clones and lacks some. The top ten hold approximately 0.035% of the sample, which has some 410,000 clones, 11% to 15% seen once. The sample was naive CD4+ T cells from blood. These TCRs come from a young man in good health.

The CDR3 loop reads CASSSQDNEQFF. In DNA, the CDR3 is TGTGCCAGCAGCTCCCAAGACAATGAGCAGTTCTTC. The V gene is TRBV5-4, the J gene TRBJ2-1; no definite D call. V lost 3 bases and J lost 5, with 6 bases in between. The V gene's germline CDR1 is SGHNT and CDR2 YYREEE (reference sequence). CDR3 length: 12 residues.

This clone was seen a few times. The V and J genes are TRBV14 and TRBJ2-1; 10 bases agree with TRBD2. Germline V CDR1 and CDR2: SGHDN, FVKESK. This CDR3 contains 15 residues. V lost 7 bases and J lost 7; bases outside the gene matches: 10. CDR3 sequence reads: CASTPSSGSNNEQFF. CDR3 in DNA: TGTGCCAGCACCCCGTCTAGCGGGAGTAATAATGAGCAGTTCTTC.

The genes are TRBV10-3 and TRBJ2-1; 12 positions agree with TRBD2. Germline loops: CDR1 ENHRY, CDR2 SYGVKD. The CDR3 extends over 15 amino acids. V trimming: 3 bases; J trimming: 11 bases; junction bases outside the gene matches: 8. The CDR3 protein is CAISETPRTSGKQFF. CDR3 in DNA: TGTGCCATCAGTGAAACCCCCCGGACTAGCGGGAAGCAGTTCTTC.

This clone occurred a few times. The rearrangement uses TRBV7-3 and TRBJ2-6; D not certain. This CDR3 is built from 15 residues. Germline values: CDR1 SGHTA, CDR2 FQGTGA. Trimming cost V 2 bases and J 1 base, with 6 bases left between them. CDR3 nucleotide sequence: TGTGCCAGCAGCTTAGAGGCGTCTGGGGCCAACGTCCTGACTTTC. Its translation is CASSLEASGANVLTF.

As to this clone: The same CDR3 can be traced to other DNA sequences in this sample. The chain joins TRBV29-1 to TRBJ2-1, with D perhaps matching TRBD2 (7 bases). Trimming shortened V by 1 base and J by 4 bases, and 14 bases separated the two germline ends. Germline assignment: CDR1 SQVTM and CDR2 ANQGSEA. The CDR3 runs to 15 residues. The CDR3 DNA is TGCAGCGTTGAAGGGGGGCAGCGGGGTTACAATGAGCAGTTCTTC. It yields the protein CSVEGGQRGYNEQFF.

The chain has TRBV4-3 and TRBJ2-7; TRBD1 matches at 7 bases. Per the germline V gene, CDR1 is LGHNA and CDR2 is YSLEER. The ends lost 8 bases at V and 2 bases at J; junction bases unmatched: 9. This CDR3 is 14 amino acids long. For the CDR3, the DNA is TGCGCCAGCCGGGACAGCCATTTGACCTACGAGCAGTACGTC. Translating gives CASRDSHLTYEQYV.

This clone was seen only a few times. This chain connects TRBV29-1 to TRBJ1-2; D is uncertain. Per the germline V gene, CDR1 is SQVTM and CDR2 is ANQGSEA. CDR3 length: 12 residues. Deletions cut 6 bases from V and 7 bases from J, with 15 bases between. The chain's CDR3 is CSVDPRIGGYTF. CDR3 coding DNA: TGCAGCGTGGATCCGAGGATAGGTGGCTACACCTTC. Looking up the rest from reference TRBV29-1 and TRBJ1-2 gives the full variable domain: SAVISQKPSRDICQRGTSLTIQCQVDSQVTMMFWYRQQPGQSLTLIATANQGSEATYESGFVIDKFPISRPNLTFSTLTVSNMSPEDSSIYLCSVDPRIGGYTFGSGTRLTVV.

For this clone: At one of its ends the junction is not consistent with the germline gene, which may arise from a read error. The chain employs TRBV30 and TRBJ2-3, with a possible D match to TRBD2 (5 bases). The CDR3 runs to 11 residues. Germline CDR1 GTSNPN, CDR2 SVGIG (reference sequence). CDR3 DNA sequence: TGTGCCTGGACTAGCAAAGATACGCAGTATTTT. It codes for CAWTSKDTQYF. The full variable domain, with the rest looked up from reference TRBV30 and TRBJ2-3, is SQTIHQWPATLVQPVGSPLSLECTVEGTSNPNLYWYRQAAGRGLQLLFYSVGIGQISSEVPQNLSASRPQDRQFILSSKKLLLSDSGFYLCAWTSKDTQYFGPGTRLTVL.

The table lists this clone with a few counts. V is TRBV2 and J is TRBJ2-3; the match to TRBD2 covers 9 bases. This CDR3 spans 14 amino acids. Losses at the gene ends were 7 bases for V and 5 bases for J; bases not matched to a gene: 7. Per germline, CDR1 SNHLY and CDR2 FYNNEI. This chain's CDR3 is CASMAGGPLDTQYF. DNA for the CDR3: TGTGCCAGCATGGCGGGGGGGCCGTTAGATACGCAGTATTTT.

This clone was recorded a few times. V is TRBV9 and J is TRBJ2-2; TRBD1 is a possible D gene (6 bases). Per the germline V gene, CDR1 is SGDLS and CDR2 is YYNGEE. The CDR3 has 16 residues. Trimming stripped 3 bases from V and 4 bases from J, with 16 bases between. For the CDR3, the DNA is TGTGCCAGCAGCGGAAAAGGGGACACCCTCACCGGGGAGCTGTTTTTT. Translation: CASSGKGDTLTGELFF.

In this sample, this clone turned up a few times. The chain uses TRBV5-4 and TRBJ2-3, with 9 bases aligning to TRBD1. Germline CDR1 reads SGHNT; CDR2 reads YYREEE (reference sequence). The CDR3 contains 15 residues. With V trimmed by 4 bases and J by 3 bases, 6 bases remained unmatched. In DNA form, the CDR3 reads TGTGCCAGCAGCCCGGGGACAGGGAGAACAGATACGCAGTATTTT. Encoded protein: CASSPGTGRTDTQYF. Using reference TRBV5-4 and TRBJ2-3 for the parts outside the CDR3, the full variable domain is ETGVTQSPTHLIKTRGQQVTLRCSSQSGHNTVSWYQQALGQGPQFIFQYYREEENGRGNFPPRFSGLQFPNYSSELNVNALELDDSALYLCASSPGTGRTDTQYFGPGTRLTVL.